Detailed here is one TCR beta chain. There is no known antigen for this receptor. Base qualities were left out, and no much larger clone turns up one base away. This entry is derived from a study of radiotherapy plus CTLA-4 blockade in lung cancer (dated by TCRdb to 2017 to 2018). General notes on the study: Objective responses occurred in roughly a sixth of enrolled patients, and just over 30% achieved disease control. Overall study results and their limits: After treatment with radiotherapy and ipilimumab, TCR clones that originated in tumors expanded in peripheral blood. Increased serum interferon-beta after radiation, together with early dynamic changes in blood T cell clones, were reported to be the strongest predictors of response.

Focal radiation therapy combined with CTLA-4 blockade (ipilimumab) was tested in patients with chemo-refractory metastatic non-small-cell lung cancer. Library preparation was by the immunoSEQ multiplex PCR assay. In TCRdb, the immuneACCESS table is reduced to in-frame sequences with V and J assigned. These tables do not hold every clone; where another copy was compared, an unresolved V gene accounts for under half, and the others remain unexplained. Recorded for this sample are tens of thousands of clones; over 70% of them occurred a single time. 4% of the sample lies in the top ten. The sequences come from peripheral blood, collected from a patient treated with radiotherapy plus ipilimumab. This TCR was recovered from a human donor with non-small cell lung cancer who had a partial response to radiotherapy plus ipilimumab. Some clones in this sample may be carry-over from other donors' samples.

The CDR3 sequence is CASSPDPLSGTQYF. The nucleotide sequence is given as TGTGCCAGCAGCCCGGACCCCCTCAGCGGGACCCAGTACTTC. Recombination connected TRBV7-3 to TRBJ2-5, with a weak D call of TRBD2 (5 bases match). The junction shows trimming of 5 bases on V and 7 bases on J, plus 17 bases between the germline ends. CDR1 SGHTA and CDR2 FQGTGA are derived from the germline V gene. The CDR3 runs 14 amino acids, cysteine and phenylalanine included. The only DNA kept is the CDR3, 42 bases in frame from the first base.